This T cell receptor (beta chain) was observed in a study of CD8 T cells in Susac syndrome. On the study more broadly: When blood was collected, patients with Susac syndrome were therapy-naive, were taking corticosteroids, or were receiving intravenous immunoglobulin alone.

The CDR3 length is 13 residues. V dropped 0 bases and J dropped 4 bases, with 7 bases sitting between them. Germline loops: CDR1 SGDLS, CDR2 YYNGEE. Bulk CD8+ and CD4+ cells came from magnetic negative isolation; CD8+ TEMRA by FACS. Random hexamers were used to reverse transcribe an amount of roughly 0.5 to 1 ug RNA. MiXCR, run by TCRdb on the immunoSEQ multiplex PCR reads, gives a single entry per CDR3 protein. There are under 200,000 distinct CDR3 sequences in the sample; about 96% occur only once, and 0.1% to 0.15% lies in the top ten. The sequence came from a human donor with Susac syndrome. This sequence joins TRBV9 and TRBJ2-5; tentatively, D is TRBD1 or TRBD2 (6 bases each). Sequencing input: CD4+ T cells from PBMCs. CDR3 residues: CASSVEGGETQYF. DNA for the CDR3: TGTGCCAGCAGCGTAGAGGGGGGAGAGACCCAGTACTTC.